This record looks at one T cell receptor beta chain sequence and its context. The antigen is unknown. The entry originates in a study of blood T cells in healthy people across ages. A second PCR, run for roughly 7 to 12 cycles, used a sample-barcoded 5' primer plus a J-beta primer mix. One entry per CDR3 protein, called by TCRdb with MiXCR from the 5' RACE reads. The repertoire has 1.5 million to 2 million distinct CDR3 sequences, 28% of them found once; the top ten carry 7.7%. The CDR3 has 16 amino acids. The V gene's germline CDR1 is MGHDK and CDR2 SYGVNS. Unmatched junction bases numbered 6, after V lost 1 base and J lost 4 bases. Study findings and constraints: Older individuals had lower TCR beta diversity per million T cells (the decline was roughly linear).

Sequencing input: blood. V usage is TRBV25-1 and J usage is TRBJ1-2; 10 bases are a match to TRBD1. The sequence derives from a young woman in good health. The CDR3 DNA follows: TGTGCCAGCAGTGAATTCAGGACAGGGGGATTCTATGGCTACACCTTC. Protein sequence: CASSEFRTGGFYGYTF.